This TCR beta chain is from a study of cytomegalovirus exposure and HLA in healthy donors. Unrecorded immune exposures were likely, despite nominal health at sampling. PCR employed 60 Vbeta and 13 Jbeta primers. Assay used: immunoSEQ multiplex PCR; TCRdb lists only in-frame clones, some missing. This table holds approximately 170,000 clones, around three quarters found once. V was shortened by 0 bases and J by 5 bases, with 12 bases between the two germline ends. The germline gives CDR1 SGHRS, CDR2 YFSETQ. The CDR3 loop spans 14 amino acids. This clone has just a few counts. The sequence was obtained from a man aged 40-49 years in good health and CMV-seronegative. The source material was PBMCs. The V call is TRBV5-1, the J call TRBJ2-7; TRBD1 is a possible D gene (6 bases). CDR3 amino acids: CASSLVTGQDEQYF. The CDR3 region has the DNA TGCGCCAGCAGCTTGGTAACAGGGCAGGACGAGCAGTACTTC.